This T cell receptor beta chain stems from a study of cytomegalovirus exposure and HLA in healthy donors. Study-level background: Roughly 77 million unique TCRs from HLA-typed donors made up an early data release.

This CDR3 comprises 14 residues. The germline V gene encodes CDR1 SEHNR and CDR2 FQNEAQ (reference sequence). Germline trimming cut 6 bases from V and 8 bases from J; bases unmatched to any gene: 9. Overall study results and limits: The later analysis indicated that the majority of CMV-associated TCR beta chains appeared HLA-restricted. Some TCR beta chains (roughly 150 of them) were listed as cytomegalovirus-associated.

Healthy bone marrow donors supplied every sample. The study ran its PCR with 60 Vbeta and 13 Jbeta primers. Profiling relied on immunoSEQ multiplex PCR, and the TCRdb table lists in-frame clones only, not all of them. Of more than 110,000 clones listed, more than 60% are singletons. Regarding this clone: The antigen is unknown.

Sequenced material: PBMCs. The chain has TRBV7-9 and TRBJ1-2, with 10 bases matching TRBD1. This TCR was sampled from a male donor in good health and CMV-seronegative. CDR3: CASRTGTGARGYTF. The CDR3 coding sequence is TGTGCCAGCAGAACCGGGACAGGGGCCCGCGGCTACACCTTC. Full variable domain (outside the CDR3, taken from reference TRBV7-9 and TRBJ1-2): DTGVSQNPRHKITKRGQNVTFRCDPISEHNRLYWYRQTLGQGPEFLTYFQNEAQLEKSRLLSDRFSAERPKGSFSTLEIQRTEQGDSAMYLCASRTGTGARGYTFGSGTRLTVV.